This T cell receptor beta chain was sequenced during a study of patients and donors after allogeneic stem cell transplantation. With 4 bases removed from V and 7 bases from J, the gap between germline ends came to 15 bases. Germline V lookup: CDR1 SGHRS, CDR2 YFSETQ. The CDR3 consists of 15 residues. MiXCR, applied by TCRdb to the RT-PCR reads, yields one record per CDR3 protein. Of about 24,000 distinct CDR3 sequences in the sample, 42% were seen once. The receptor's source is a human donor who was either an allogeneic HSCT recipient or a stem cell or donor lymphocyte infusion donor (not recorded which). It is not recorded whose cells these are; they may come from a transplant donor. This chain uses TRBV5-1 with TRBJ1-6; D remains ambiguous. The sample comprised blood, either unsorted or a sorted T cell fraction (not recorded which). CDR3 in amino acids: CASSNLEGRNSPLHF. The CDR3 DNA sequence: TGCGCCAGCAGCAACCTGGAGGGCCGCAATTCACCCCTCCACTTT. Using reference TRBV5-1 and TRBJ1-6 for the parts outside the CDR3, the full variable domain is KAGVTQTPRYLIKTRGQQVTLSCSPISGHRSVSWYQQTPGQGLQFLFEYFSETQRNKGNFPGRFSGRQFSNSRSEMNVSTLELGDSALYLCASSNLEGRNSPLHFGNGTRLTVT.